The 22 T cell receptor beta chains presented below share a single source sample, sequenced in a study of blood T cells in healthy people across ages. Using a J-beta primer mix together with a sample-barcoded 5' primer, a second PCR was run for roughly 6 to 12 cycles. TCRdb re-called the 5' RACE reads with MiXCR, one entry per CDR3 protein. The sample yields roughly 800,000 distinct CDR3 sequences, around a quarter seen once. These data were also reused for a study on T cells of mothers and their children.

What was sequenced was blood. The receptors were gathered from a boy younger than 18 in good health.

The rearrangement joins TRBV28 to TRBJ1-5; perhaps TRBD1 as D (6 bases). The germline gives CDR1 MDHEN, CDR2 SYDVKM. This CDR3 is 15 amino acids long. Deletions cut 7 bases from V and 1 base from J, with 14 bases between. CDR3 loop: CASIEQGQSNQPQHF. CDR3 nucleotide sequence: TGTGCCAGCATCGAACAGGGCCAAAGCAATCAGCCCCAGCATTTT. Combining the CDR3 with reference TRBV28 and TRBJ1-5 gives the whole variable domain DVKVTQSSRYLVKRTGEKVFLECVQDMDHENMFWYRQDPGLGLRLIYFSYDVKMKEKGDIPEGYSVSREKKERFSLILESASTNQTSMYLCASIEQGQSNQPQHFGDGTRLSIL.

This clonotype was seen a handful of times. This chain joins TRBV4-3 and TRBJ2-7; possibly TRBD1 for D (6 bases). With 0 bases removed from V and 3 bases from J, the gap between germline ends came to 12 bases. This CDR3 has 15 residues. Germline assignment: CDR1 LGHNA and CDR2 YSLEER. The chain's CDR3 is CASSQDRDTNYEQYF. The CDR3 coding sequence is TGCGCCAGCAGCCAAGATCGGGACACCAACTACGAGCAGTACTTC.

The chain couples TRBV20-1 to TRBJ2-3; the D is unclear. This CDR3 spans 16 amino acids. The V and J ends lost 0 bases and 2 bases respectively, with 15 bases between them. Per germline, CDR1 DFQATT and CDR2 SNEGSKA (reference sequence). Here the CDR3 DNA reads TGCAGTGCTAGAGATCGGTATGGTGTCCCCACAGATACGCAGTATTTT. Amino acid sequence: CSARDRYGVPTDTQYF.

This clonotype was recorded a few times. The V call is TRBV12-3 or TRBV12-4, the J call TRBJ2-6; the D is unclear. V gave up 5 bases and J gave up 2 bases, with 10 bases separating them. This CDR3 is 15 amino acids long. CDR3 sequence (DNA): TGTGCCAGCAGTCCTAGTCGGCCTGGGGCCAACGTCCTGACTTTC. Residues: CASSPSRPGANVLTF.

In its sample, this clonotype was seen a few times. The V call is TRBV4-2, the J call TRBJ1-1; no definite D call. The V end lost 2 bases, the J end lost 0 bases, and 10 bases lay between the germline ends. From germline, CDR1 is LGHNA and CDR2 YNFKEQ. The CDR3 extends over 15 amino acids. CDR3 bases: TGTGCCAGCAGCCAAAGCGGCAGCGTGAACACTGAAGCTTTCTTT. This encodes CASSQSGSVNTEAFF.

This clonotype has more than one count but fewer than ten. The gene calls are TRBV28 and TRBJ2-1; D might be TRBD1 (6 bases). Germline V lookup: CDR1 MDHEN, CDR2 SYDVKM. The CDR3 extends over 15 amino acids. The V end lost 6 bases, the J end lost 3 bases, and 15 bases lay between the germline ends. The CDR3 spells CASSPTGLFYNEQFF. Written as DNA, the CDR3 is TGTGCCAGCAGCCCTACAGGGCTCTTCTACAATGAGCAGTTCTTC.

The genes are TRBV5-1 and TRBJ2-5; perhaps TRBD2 as D (5 bases). The CDR3 totals 17 residues. Trimming shortened V by 0 bases and J by 1 base, and 16 bases separated the two germline ends. Germline V gene data show CDR1 as SGHRS and CDR2 as YFSETQ. This CDR3 is CASSLVGVGVAQETQYF. The CDR3 region has the DNA TGCGCCAGCAGCTTGGTCGGTGTGGGAGTAGCCCAAGAGACCCAGTACTTC.

This clonotype was seen only a few times. The chain recombines TRBV4-3 with TRBJ1-2, with 11 nucleotides matching TRBD1. Germline CDR1 LGHNA, CDR2 YSLEER. The CDR3 has 15 residues. V trimming: 4 bases; J trimming: 6 bases; junction bases outside the gene matches: 7. The CDR3 here is CASSPPGQGEDGYTF. CDR3 nucleotides: TGCGCCAGCAGCCCACCGGGACAGGGGGAGGATGGCTACACCTTC.

V usage is TRBV27 and J usage is TRBJ1-4; D is ambiguous. The germline CDR1 and CDR2 sequences are MNHEY and SMNVEV (reference sequence). Trimming took off 2 bases at V and 6 bases at J, with 13 bases between the two ends. The CDR3 length is 15 residues. The CDR3 coding sequence is TGTGCCAGCAGTTTAATCTCAGGCCTTGATGAAAAACTGTTTTTT. It specifies CASSLISGLDEKLFF.

The chain carries TRBV4-1 and TRBJ2-3, with 7 nucleotides matching TRBD2. The CDR3 consists of 15 residues. Germline V gene lookup returns CDR1 MGHRA and CDR2 YSYEKL. The V segment lost 1 base and the J segment 4 bases; nucleotides outside the gene matches: 5. CDR3 DNA: TGCGCCAGCAGCCAAGCAGGCGGGAGCCCAGATACGCAGTATTTT. Translation: CASSQAGGSPDTQYF.

The chain is built from TRBV20-1 and TRBJ1-5; a weak D match, TRBD1 (5 bases). Trimming took 0 bases from V and 9 from J, leaving 18 bases between them. This CDR3 region has 15 residues. The germline V gene has CDR1 DFQATT and CDR2 SNEGSKA (reference sequence). CDR3 sequence reads: CSARERGREYRPQHF. In DNA form, the CDR3 reads TGCAGTGCTAGAGAGAGGGGAAGGGAGTATCGGCCCCAGCATTTT.

This clonotype was observed a handful of times. The genes are TRBV7-8 and TRBJ2-1, with 8 nucleotides matching TRBD1. Germline trimming cut 5 bases from V and 9 bases from J; bases unmatched to any gene: 6. The CDR3 is 13 residues long. Germline V gives CDR1 SGHVS, CDR2 FQNEAQ. The DNA for the CDR3 is TGTGCCAGCAGCACAACAGGGGGGAGTGAGCAGTTCTTC. Its protein product is CASSTTGGSEQFF.

This clonotype has only a few counts. The chain links TRBV6-2 or TRBV6-3 to TRBJ2-7, with D unresolved. Germline CDR1 MNHEY, CDR2 SVGEGT. CDR3 size: 12 residues. The V end was cut by 5 bases, the J end by 3 bases, with 8 bases between. The CDR3, as DNA: TGTGCCAGCAGTCGGAACCTCTACGAGCAGTACTTC. It translates to CASSRNLYEQYF.

This clonotype has more than one count but fewer than ten. The chain combines TRBV29-1 with TRBJ2-3; TRBD2 agrees at 12 bases. The CDR3 totals 16 residues. CDR1 is SQVTM, CDR2 ANQGSEA, per germline. V dropped 6 bases and J dropped 5; count of bases not matched to a gene: 12. CDR3 residues: CSVTLPSGGAEDTQYF. Written as DNA, the CDR3 is TGCAGCGTCACTCTGCCTAGCGGGGGGGCCGAAGATACGCAGTATTTT.

The V and J genes are TRBV5-1 and TRBJ1-2, with no clear D. Germline V gives CDR1 SGHRS, CDR2 YFSETQ. The CDR3 is made up of 14 amino acids. Deletions cut 9 bases from V and 4 bases from J, with 19 bases between. In DNA form, the CDR3 reads TGCGCCACACGAATCGAGGGCGGACCCTATGGCTACACCTTC. It specifies CATRIEGGPYGYTF.

The rearrangement uses TRBV6-6 and TRBJ2-7; 7 nucleotides match TRBD1. Unmatched junction bases numbered 8, after V lost 6 bases and J lost 3 bases. The CDR3 loop spans 14 amino acids. From germline, CDR1 is MNHNY and CDR2 SVGAGI (reference sequence). DNA of the CDR3: TGTGCCAGCAGGCCCGTGGGACAGAACTACGAGCAGTACTTC. This codes for CASRPVGQNYEQYF.

This clonotype has a handful of counts. The chain uses TRBV28 and TRBJ1-5, with TRBD1 as a possible D gene (5 bases). Per the germline V gene, CDR1 is MDHEN and CDR2 is SYDVKM. The CDR3 is 15 amino acids. Trimming removed 6 bases from V and 3 bases from J, with 15 bases in between. CDR3 residues: CASRRMGRPNQPQHF. For the CDR3, the DNA is TGTGCCAGCAGGCGCATGGGACGGCCCAATCAGCCCCAGCATTTT.

This clonotype was seen only a few times. V and J are TRBV29-1 and TRBJ2-7; 7 nucleotides agree with TRBD2. Germline V gene sequence: CDR1 SQVTM, CDR2 ANQGSEA. The CDR3 contains 13 residues. The junction had 12 bases not matched to a gene; V was cut back by 7 bases and J by 6 bases. Here the CDR3 reads CSAWTRGRVEQYF. Written as DNA, the CDR3 is TGCAGCGCCTGGACTAGAGGCCGGGTCGAGCAGTACTTC.

This clonotype has a handful of counts. The chain carries TRBV20-1 and TRBJ2-1, with 9 positions matching TRBD2. Gene TRBJ2-7 matches the end of the DNA better, so the J call may be wrong. Germline values: CDR1 DFQATT, CDR2 SNEGSKA (reference sequence). The CDR3 sequence is 16 residues long. In DNA form, the CDR3 reads TGCAGTGCTAGAGGCCCCGAGCGGGAGGATTCCTACGAGCAGTACTTC. Residues: CSARGPEREDSYEQYF.

This clonotype came up a few times. This sequence joins TRBV27 and TRBJ1-2; tentative D call: TRBD1 (6 bases). Germline CDR1 reads MNHEY; CDR2 reads SMNVEV (reference sequence). This CDR3 has 15 amino acids. V lost 8 bases and J 2 bases, leaving 18 bases between the germline ends. This chain's CDR3 is CASSKDSLINYGYTF. The DNA of the CDR3 is TGTGCCAGCTCAAAGGACAGCTTGATAAACTATGGCTACACCTTC.

In nucleotides, the CDR3 is TGTGCCAGCAGAGCAGTGAACACCGGGGAGCTGTTTTTT. It is translated as CASRAVNTGELFF. This sequence joins TRBV2 and TRBJ2-2; D gene ambiguous. Germline values: CDR1 SNHLY, CDR2 FYNNEI. V was pared by 6 bases and J by 1 base, with 6 bases between. The CDR3 runs 13 residues.

Details on this clonotype: One end of the junction is discordant with germline, which a read error may explain. The chain recombines TRBV18 with TRBJ2-5; tentative D call: TRBD1 (5 bases). This CDR3 is built from 13 residues. The germline CDR1 and CDR2 sequences are KGHSH and LQKENI. The CDR3 sequence is CASSPATAASWNF. As DNA, the CDR3 is TGTGCCAGCTCTCCAGCGACAGCCGCTTCGTGGAACTTC. Full variable domain (missing parts from reference TRBV18 and TRBJ2-5): NAGVMQNPRHLVRRRGQEARLRCSPMKGHSHVYWYRQLPEEGLKFMVYLQKENIIDESGMPKERFSAEFPKEGPSILRIQQVVRGDSAAYFCASSPATAASWNFGPGTRLLVL.